The rows below give T cell receptor beta chains drawn from one sample of a study of T cells in localized non-small cell lung cancer. Assay used: immunoSEQ multiplex PCR; TCRdb lists only in-frame clones, some missing. The data hold about 6,300 clones, with 87% observed a single time. The sample was peripheral blood, taken before any cancer treatment. These receptors all come from a male donor older than 55 with stage I lung adenocarcinoma. Both conserved end residues are part of each CDR3. The D gene is left open where the match is weak. Clone size appears in some rows only: once, few, many, or a class for an expanded clone.

D gene,V gene,clone size,J gene,CDR3 DNA,CDR3 protein
-,TRBV13,-,TRBJ2-7,TGTGCCAGCAGCCTTGACGCTAGCGCCTACTACGAGCAGTACTTC,CASSLDASAYYEQYF
-,TRBV7-2,once,TRBJ2-5,TGTGCCAGCAGCTCGTTCGGGGAGACCCAGTACTTC,CASSSFGETQYF
-,TRBV11-1,-,TRBJ1-5,TGTGCCAGCAGCCAGGACAGTAGGGGAGGCCAGCCCCAGCATTTT,CASSQDSRGGQPQHF
TRBD1,TRBV5-1,-,TRBJ2-7,TGCGCCAGCAGCTTAGACAGGGGGCCGCACGAGCAGTACTTC,CASSLDRGPHEQYF
-,TRBV30,-,TRBJ1-3,TGTGCCTGGAGTGGTCGTGGGCTCCCTGGAAACACCATATATTTT,CAWSGRGLPGNTIYF
-,TRBV7-8,-,TRBJ1-2,TGTGCCAGCAGCTCCCACATCAATGGCTACACCTTC,CASSSHINGYTF
-,TRBV6-4,medium-sized,TRBJ1-6,TGTGCCAGCAGTGAGAAGGGCAACTCACCCCTCCACTTT,CASSEKGNSPLHF
-,TRBV2,-,TRBJ2-3,TGTGCCAGCAGTGTCGGGCGGAGGGCAGATACGCAGTATTTT,CASSVGRRADTQYF
-,TRBV18,-,TRBJ2-3,TGTGCCAGCTCTACCTCCGGAGGGGTCGACCCAGATACGCAGTATTTT,CASSTSGGVDPDTQYF
-,TRBV30,few,TRBJ1-1,TGTGCCTGGAGGGTGGACGAGAAGCCGAACACTGAAGCTTTCTTT,CAWRVDEKPNTEAFF
TRBD2,TRBV10-3,-,TRBJ2-2,TGTGCCATCAGTGATAGCGGGGTGACCGGGGAGCTGTTTTTT,CAISDSGVTGELFF
-,TRBV9,-,TRBJ2-2,TGTGCCAGCAGCGTAGAAGGGGAGCTGTTTTTT,CASSVEGELFF
-,TRBV4-1,-,TRBJ1-2,TGCGCCAGCAGCCAAGATCTTCGGGGGGCCGATGGCTACACCTTC,CASSQDLRGADGYTF
TRBD2,TRBV9,-,TRBJ2-7,TGTGCCAGCAGCCCCCCTAGCGGAGGCCCATACGAGCAGTACTTC,CASSPPSGGPYEQYF
-,TRBV4-1,few,TRBJ2-7,TGCGCCAGCAGCCAAGTTGGGATTGGGCAGTACTTC,CASSQVGIGQYF
-,TRBV5-8,-,TRBJ2-7,TGTGCCAGCAGCTTGGGAGTTCTGAACGAGCAGTACTTC,CASSLGVLNEQYF
-,TRBV15,-,TRBJ1-2,TGTGCCACCAGCAGAGATTATGGTGGCTACACCTTC,CATSRDYGGYTF
TRBD1,TRBV2,-,TRBJ2-3,TGTGCCAGCAGTGAAGGGAGACAGGGGACTTGGAGAGATACGCAGTATTTT,CASSEGRQGTWRDTQYF
TRBD1,TRBV7-2,-,TRBJ1-1,TGTGCCAGCAGCCCAGGACAGGGGACTGAAGCTTTCTTT,CASSPGQGTEAFF
TRBD2,TRBV5-1,-,TRBJ2-3,TGCGCCAGCAGCCAAGAGCGGGGGGCGCAAGATACGCAGTATTTT,CASSQERGAQDTQYF
-,TRBV30,-,TRBJ2-6,TGTGCCTGGCCTTTAAAGCGTCAAAGTCGGGCCAACGTCCTGACTTTC,CAWPLKRQSRANVLTF
-,TRBV5-1,-,TRBJ2-5,TGCGCCAGCAGCGAGAACCAAGAGACCCAGTACTTC,CASSENQETQYF
-,TRBV14,-,TRBJ2-2,TGTGCCAGCAGCCAAGCAGGGATCTGGTCCGGGGAGCTGTTTTTT,CASSQAGIWSGELFF
TRBD2,TRBV7-2,once,TRBJ2-5,TGTGCCAGCAGCCCGATAGCGGGGAGGGAAGAGACCCAGTACTTC,CASSPIAGREETQYF
TRBD1,TRBV19,-,TRBJ2-7,TGTGCCAGTCGGGGACAGGGTTACTACGAGCAGTACTTC,CASRGQGYYEQYF
-,TRBV11-2,-,TRBJ2-3,TGTGCCAGCAGCCGGGAAGGGGGGTCAGCAGATACGCAGTATTTT,CASSREGGSADTQYF
TRBD2,TRBV6-1,-,TRBJ2-3,TGTGCCAGCAGTATCCTAGCGGGAGGAGGAGATACGCAGTATTTT,CASSILAGGGDTQYF
-,TRBV7-6,once,TRBJ2-3,TGTGCCAGCAGCTTATCGGGACTCCCTTCGGATACGCAGTATTTT,CASSLSGLPSDTQYF
TRBD1,TRBV6-5,once,TRBJ1-1,TGTGCCAGCAGTTCTACAGGGGGCGGAACTGAAGCTTTCTTT,CASSSTGGGTEAFF
-,TRBV9,-,TRBJ2-5,TGTGCCAGCAGCGTAGGCGCGGGTAACCAAGAGACCCAGTACTTC,CASSVGAGNQETQYF
-,TRBV10-3,-,TRBJ2-2,TGTGCCATCAGAGAACTAGGGGACACCGGGGAGCTGTTTTTT,CAIRELGDTGELFF
TRBD2,TRBV2,-,TRBJ2-1,TGTGCCGGATTAGCGGGAGGGATCCATGAGCAGTTCTTC,CAGLAGGIHEQFF
-,TRBV11-2,-,TRBJ1-1,TGTGCCACGACTGAGGGGCCAAACACTGAAGCTTTCTTT,CATTEGPNTEAFF
-,TRBV29-1,-,TRBJ2-2,TGCAGCGTTCGTTACACCGGGGAGCTGTTTTTT,CSVRYTGELFF
-,TRBV18,-,TRBJ1-1,TGTGCCAGCTCTCTACAGGCGAACACTGAAGCTTTCTTT,CASSLQANTEAFF
-,TRBV5-1,once,TRBJ2-7,TGCGCCAGCAGCTTGGCGGGTAGGGGCCACGAGCAGTACTTC,CASSLAGRGHEQYF
TRBD1,TRBV13,-,TRBJ2-2,TGTGCCAGCAGCTTCCGGGACAGTTCCACCGGGGAGCTGTTTTTT,CASSFRDSSTGELFF
-,TRBV6-5,-,TRBJ2-2,TGTGCCAGCAGTTACAGTCCCAGCGGGGAGCTGTTTTTT,CASSYSPSGELFF
-,TRBV5-1,-,TRBJ2-2,TGCGCCAGCAGCGGGATGGGGCTTCAGACCGGGGAGCTGTTTTTT,CASSGMGLQTGELFF
-,TRBV5-1,large,TRBJ1-3,TGCGCCAGCAGCTTGGACACCTCTGGAAACACCATATATTTT,CASSLDTSGNTIYF
-,TRBV12-5,-,TRBJ2-2,TGTGCTAGTGGTTTGGTACGGGGGACACAGAACACCGGGGAGCTGTTTTTT,CASGLVRGTQNTGELFF
-,TRBV29-1,-,TRBJ1-1,TGCAGCGTTGCAGAGAACACTGAAGCTTTCTTT,CSVAENTEAFF
TRBD1,TRBV28,-,TRBJ1-2,TGTGCCAGCAGTTTCTCTGGGACAGGCTGGGATGGCTACACCTTC,CASSFSGTGWDGYTF
-,TRBV11-2,-,TRBJ1-6,TGTGCCAGCAGCTTAGAACTCATCCAGCCCCTCCACTTT,CASSLELIQPLHF
-,TRBV10-3,-,TRBJ2-5,TGTGCCATCAGTGACAGGGTAGAGACCCAGTACTTC,CAISDRVETQYF
-,TRBV6-1,-,TRBJ2-7,TGTGCCAGCAGTGCCGGGACTGCCTACGAGCAGTACTTC,CASSAGTAYEQYF
TRBD2,TRBV6-5,-,TRBJ2-3,TGTGCCAGCAGGGCTGGGGGGGGTAGGACAGATACGCAGTATTTT,CASRAGGGRTDTQYF
-,TRBV28,-,TRBJ1-5,TGTGCCAGCAGCGCGGACACCTATAGCAATCAGCCCCAGCATTTT,CASSADTYSNQPQHF
-,TRBV6-1,-,TRBJ1-1,TGTGCCAGCAGTTGGACAGATAGAACTGAAGCTTTCTTT,CASSWTDRTEAFF
-,TRBV20-1,-,TRBJ1-2,TGCATACCCTCCTATGGCTACACCTTC,CIPSYGYTF
TRBD2,TRBV6-6,-,TRBJ2-5,TGTGCCAGCAGTGGGCGCGGGGGGCCTCAAGAGACCCAGTACTTC,CASSGRGGPQETQYF
-,TRBV6-6,once,TRBJ1-5,TGTGCCAGCAGTTATGTGGCAGGGAGGTTGAATCAGCCCCAGCATTTT,CASSYVAGRLNQPQHF
-,TRBV7-3,-,TRBJ2-6,TGTGCCAGCAGCTCATCCCCAACCGGGATTGGGGCCAACGTCCTGACTTTC,CASSSSPTGIGANVLTF
TRBD1,TRBV5-5,-,TRBJ1-4,TGTGCCAGCAGCTTTGGACAGGGCGGTTATGAAAAACTGTTTTTT,CASSFGQGGYEKLFF
TRBD1,TRBV6-1,large,TRBJ2-3,TGTGCCAGCAGTGGAACAGGGGGATCAGATACGCAGTATTTT,CASSGTGGSDTQYF
TRBD2,TRBV5-1,-,TRBJ2-7,TGCGCCAGCAGCTTGGGAGGCGGGAGCCTCAACGAGCAGTACTTC,CASSLGGGSLNEQYF
-,TRBV19,-,TRBJ2-1,TGTGCCAGTACCCCGGACCCGACTTACAATGAGCAGTTCTTC,CASTPDPTYNEQFF
TRBD2,TRBV9,-,TRBJ2-5,TGTGCCAGCAGCCCAAAGCGGGGGGGAGGCGGAGAGACCCAGTACTTC,CASSPKRGGGGETQYF
-,TRBV30,-,TRBJ2-3,TGTGCCTGGAGTGTAGGAGATACGCAGTATTTT,CAWSVGDTQYF
-,TRBV6-5,-,TRBJ1-1,TGTGCCAGCAGAATCCGGGACACCCCGAACACTGAAGCTTTCTTT,CASRIRDTPNTEAFF